This note documents a single T cell receptor beta chain sequence. Its target is unknown. This sample is drawn from a study of OX40 agonist ivuxolimab in advanced cancers. Turning to the study itself: The study treated patients with ivuxolimab, an agonistic anti-OX40 (CD134) antibody. General study findings and limits: Specificity for antigen went undetermined in the expanded peripheral T cells. The study found that CD8+ T cells averaged more expanded clones than CD4+. Partial responders dosed at 0.1-3.0 mg/kg displayed clonal expansion ranking among the lowest.

This table comes from immunoSEQ multiplex PCR, and its TCRdb copy is limited to in-frame clones, with some not included. This table has under 65,000 clones, over 75% appearing once. Looked up from germline, CDR1 is SEHNR and CDR2 is FQNEAQ (reference sequence). Trimming removed 1 base from V and 2 bases from J, with 8 bases in between. This CDR3 comprises 14 residues. The chain employs TRBV7-9 and TRBJ1-1, with D unclear. The sample in question was CD4+ or CD8+ T cells sorted from blood, obtained in a trial of the OX40 agonist ivuxolimab. The TCR originated in an adult with an advanced solid tumor such as melanoma, head and neck, liver or kidney cancer. CDR3 bases: TGTGCCAGCAGCTTAGGGGTTGCCAACACTGAAGCTTTCTTT. It codes for CASSLGVANTEAFF.